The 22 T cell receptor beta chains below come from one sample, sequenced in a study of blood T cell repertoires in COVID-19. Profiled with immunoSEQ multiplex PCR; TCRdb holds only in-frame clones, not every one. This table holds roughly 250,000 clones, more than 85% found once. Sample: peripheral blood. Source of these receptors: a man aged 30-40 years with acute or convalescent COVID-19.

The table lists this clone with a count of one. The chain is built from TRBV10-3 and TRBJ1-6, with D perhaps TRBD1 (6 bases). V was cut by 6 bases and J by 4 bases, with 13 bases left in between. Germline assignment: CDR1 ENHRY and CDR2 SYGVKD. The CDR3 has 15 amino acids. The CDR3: CAISRFRGYNSPLHF. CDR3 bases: TGTGCCATCAGCCGCTTCAGGGGTTATAATTCACCCCTCCACTTT.

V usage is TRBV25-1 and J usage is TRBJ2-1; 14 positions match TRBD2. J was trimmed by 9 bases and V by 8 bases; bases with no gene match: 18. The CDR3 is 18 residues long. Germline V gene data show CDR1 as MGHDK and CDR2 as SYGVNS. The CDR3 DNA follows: TGTGCCAGCGAGCAGCCAATGGGGGGACTAGCGGGAGTTGTTGAGCAGTTCTTC. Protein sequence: CASEQPMGGLAGVVEQFF.

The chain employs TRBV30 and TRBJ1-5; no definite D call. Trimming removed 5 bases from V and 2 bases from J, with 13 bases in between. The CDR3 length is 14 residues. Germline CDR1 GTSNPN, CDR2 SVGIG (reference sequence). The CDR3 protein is CAWARGRGNQPQHF. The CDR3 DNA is TGTGCCTGGGCCCGGGGAAGGGGCAATCAGCCCCAGCATTTT.

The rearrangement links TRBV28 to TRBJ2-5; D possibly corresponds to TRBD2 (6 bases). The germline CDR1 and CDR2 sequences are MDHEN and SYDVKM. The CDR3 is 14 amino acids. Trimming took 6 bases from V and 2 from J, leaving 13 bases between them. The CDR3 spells CASSWGLEQETQYF. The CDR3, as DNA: TGTGCCAGCAGCTGGGGACTCGAGCAAGAGACCCAGTACTTC.

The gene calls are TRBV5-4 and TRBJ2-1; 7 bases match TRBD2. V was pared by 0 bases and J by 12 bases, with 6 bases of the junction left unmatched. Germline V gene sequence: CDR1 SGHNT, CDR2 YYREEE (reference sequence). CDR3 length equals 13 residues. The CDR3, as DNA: TGTGCCAGCAGCTTGGTACGGGGGGATAGGCAGTTCTTC. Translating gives CASSLVRGDRQFF.

The CDR3 reads CASSADIFQETQYF. The CDR3 bases are TGTGCCAGCAGTGCGGACATCTTCCAAGAGACCCAGTACTTC. This rearrangement joins TRBV6-4 to TRBJ2-5; D possibly corresponds to TRBD1 (5 bases). The CDR3 is 14 residues long. Germline V lookup: CDR1 MRHNA, CDR2 SNTAGT. The V end lost 4 bases, the J end lost 1 base, and 10 bases lay between the germline ends.

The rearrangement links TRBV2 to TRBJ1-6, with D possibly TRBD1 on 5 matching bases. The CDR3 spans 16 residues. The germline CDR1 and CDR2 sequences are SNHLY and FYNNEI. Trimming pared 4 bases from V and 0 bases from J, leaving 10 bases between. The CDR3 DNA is TGTGCCAGCAGTGTGCGGGGCAGCTCCTATAATTCACCCCTCCACTTT. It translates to CASSVRGSSYNSPLHF. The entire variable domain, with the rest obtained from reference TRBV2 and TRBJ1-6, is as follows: EPEVTQTPSHQVTQMGQEVILRCVPISNHLYFYWYRQILGQKVEFLVSFYNNEISEKSEIFDDQFSVERPDGSNFTLKIRSTKLEDSAMYFCASSVRGSSYNSPLHFGNGTRLTVT.

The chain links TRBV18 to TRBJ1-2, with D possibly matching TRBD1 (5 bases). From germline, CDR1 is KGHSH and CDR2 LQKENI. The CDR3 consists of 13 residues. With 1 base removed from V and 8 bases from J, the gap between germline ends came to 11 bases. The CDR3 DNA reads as TGTGCCAGCTCACCACAAGGGGCGGAGGGCTACACCTTC. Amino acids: CASSPQGAEGYTF.

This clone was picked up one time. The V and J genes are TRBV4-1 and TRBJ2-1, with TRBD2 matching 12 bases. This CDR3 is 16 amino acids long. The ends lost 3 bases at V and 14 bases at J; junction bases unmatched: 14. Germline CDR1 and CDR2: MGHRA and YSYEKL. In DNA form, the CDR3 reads TGCGCCAGCAGCCAGGAAACCCCTAGACTAGCGGGAGATAAGTTCTTC. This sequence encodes CASSQETPRLAGDKFF.

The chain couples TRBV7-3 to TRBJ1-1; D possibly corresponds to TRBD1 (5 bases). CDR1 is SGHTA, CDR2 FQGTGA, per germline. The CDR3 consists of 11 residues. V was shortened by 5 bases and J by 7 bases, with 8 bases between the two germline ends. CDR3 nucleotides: TGTGCCAGCAGCATGGGGGGTGAAGCTTTCTTT. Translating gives CASSMGGEAFF.

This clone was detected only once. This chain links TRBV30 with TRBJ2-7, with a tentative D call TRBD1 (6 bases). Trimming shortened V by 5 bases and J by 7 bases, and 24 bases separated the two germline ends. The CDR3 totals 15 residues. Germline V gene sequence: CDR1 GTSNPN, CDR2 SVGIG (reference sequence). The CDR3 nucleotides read TGTGCCTGGGCCCCCCTTGTGCAGGGGCCATCTGAGCAGTACTTC. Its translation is CAWAPLVQGPSEQYF.

CDR3 residues: CASSGRQGRYTEAFF. CDR3 in DNA: TGTGCCAGCAGCGGGAGACAGGGACGTTACACTGAAGCTTTCTTT. The chain employs TRBV11-2 and TRBJ1-1, with 7 bases fitting TRBD1. Trimming at V came to 5 bases and at J to 3 bases, leaving 9 bases not matched to a gene. The length of the CDR3 is 15 residues. The germline V gene has CDR1 SGHAT and CDR2 FQNNGV.

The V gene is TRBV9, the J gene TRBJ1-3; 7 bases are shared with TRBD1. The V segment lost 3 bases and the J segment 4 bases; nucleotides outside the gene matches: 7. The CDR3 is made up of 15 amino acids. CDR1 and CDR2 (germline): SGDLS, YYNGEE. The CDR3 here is CASSADRVSGNTIYF. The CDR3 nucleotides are TGTGCCAGCAGCGCCGACAGGGTCTCGGGAAACACCATATATTTT.

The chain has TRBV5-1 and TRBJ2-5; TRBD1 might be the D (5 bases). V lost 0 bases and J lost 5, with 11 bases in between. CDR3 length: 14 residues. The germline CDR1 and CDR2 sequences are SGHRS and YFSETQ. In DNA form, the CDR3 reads TGCGCCAGCAGCTTGGCAGGGTACACGGAGACCCAGTACTTC. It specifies CASSLAGYTETQYF. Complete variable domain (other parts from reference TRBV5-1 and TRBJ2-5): KAGVTQTPRYLIKTRGQQVTLSCSPISGHRSVSWYQQTPGQGLQFLFEYFSETQRNKGNFPGRFSGRQFSNSRSEMNVSTLELGDSALYLCASSLAGYTETQYFGPGTRLLVL.

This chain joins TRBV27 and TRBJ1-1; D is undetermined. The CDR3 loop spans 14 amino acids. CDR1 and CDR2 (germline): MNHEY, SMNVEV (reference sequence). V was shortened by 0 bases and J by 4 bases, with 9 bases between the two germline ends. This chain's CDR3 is CASSLSGRITEAFF. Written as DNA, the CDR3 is TGTGCCAGCAGTTTATCGGGGAGAATCACTGAAGCTTTCTTT.

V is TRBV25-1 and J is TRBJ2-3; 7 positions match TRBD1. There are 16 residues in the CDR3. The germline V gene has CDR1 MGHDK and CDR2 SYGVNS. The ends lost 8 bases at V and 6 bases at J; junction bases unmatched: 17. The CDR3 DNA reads TGTGCCAGCTCCGCCGTCGTGGGACAGCTAACGGATACGCAGTATTTT. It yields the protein CASSAVVGQLTDTQYF.

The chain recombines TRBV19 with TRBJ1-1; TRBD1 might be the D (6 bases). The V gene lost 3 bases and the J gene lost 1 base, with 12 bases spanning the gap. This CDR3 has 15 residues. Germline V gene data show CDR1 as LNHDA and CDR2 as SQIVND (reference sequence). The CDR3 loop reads CASSMVRRGNTEAFF. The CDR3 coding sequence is TGTGCCAGTAGTATGGTCCGCAGGGGGAACACTGAAGCTTTCTTT. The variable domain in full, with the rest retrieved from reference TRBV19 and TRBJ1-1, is DGGITQSPKYLFRKEGQNVTLSCEQNLNHDAMYWYRQDPGQGLRLIYYSQIVNDFQKGDIAEGYSVSREKKESFPLTVTSAQKNPTAFYLCASSMVRRGNTEAFFGQGTRLTVV.

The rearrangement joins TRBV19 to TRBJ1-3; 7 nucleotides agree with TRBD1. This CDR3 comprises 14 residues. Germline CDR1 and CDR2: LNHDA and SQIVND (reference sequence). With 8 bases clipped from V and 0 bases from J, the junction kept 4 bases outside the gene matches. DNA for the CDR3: TGTGCCAGTGACGACAGGGTCTCTGGAAACACCATATATTTT. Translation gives CASDDRVSGNTIYF.

CDR3 sequence reads: CASTLSGPDSYEQYF. The CDR3, as DNA: TGTGCCAGCACCCTTAGCGGGCCCGATTCCTACGAGCAGTACTTC. The gene calls are TRBV6-6 and TRBJ2-7; 7 nucleotides match TRBD2. Germline V gene data show CDR1 as MNHNY and CDR2 as SVGAGI (reference sequence). V lost 7 bases and J lost 1; bases outside the gene matches: 10. The CDR3 consists of 15 residues.

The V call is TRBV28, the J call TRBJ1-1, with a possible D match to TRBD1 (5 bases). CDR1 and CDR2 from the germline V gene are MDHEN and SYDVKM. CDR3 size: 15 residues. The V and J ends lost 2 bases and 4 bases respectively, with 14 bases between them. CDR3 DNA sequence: TGTGCCAGCAGTTTAAGGGCAGGGAGGAGCACTGAAGCTTTCTTT. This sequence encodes CASSLRAGRSTEAFF.

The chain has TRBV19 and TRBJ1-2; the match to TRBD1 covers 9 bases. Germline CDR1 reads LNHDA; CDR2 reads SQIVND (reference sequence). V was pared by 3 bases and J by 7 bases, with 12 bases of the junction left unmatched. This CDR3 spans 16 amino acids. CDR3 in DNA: TGTGCCAGTAGTATCACCTCGGACAGGGGTTTGGGTGGCTACACCTTC. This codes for CASSITSDRGLGGYTF.

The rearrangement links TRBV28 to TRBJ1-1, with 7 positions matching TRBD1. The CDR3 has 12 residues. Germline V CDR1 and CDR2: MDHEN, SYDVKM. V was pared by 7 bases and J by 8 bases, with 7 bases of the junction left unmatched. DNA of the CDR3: TGTGCCAGCACCTTAAGACAGGGAGAAGCTTTCTTT. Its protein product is CASTLRQGEAFF.